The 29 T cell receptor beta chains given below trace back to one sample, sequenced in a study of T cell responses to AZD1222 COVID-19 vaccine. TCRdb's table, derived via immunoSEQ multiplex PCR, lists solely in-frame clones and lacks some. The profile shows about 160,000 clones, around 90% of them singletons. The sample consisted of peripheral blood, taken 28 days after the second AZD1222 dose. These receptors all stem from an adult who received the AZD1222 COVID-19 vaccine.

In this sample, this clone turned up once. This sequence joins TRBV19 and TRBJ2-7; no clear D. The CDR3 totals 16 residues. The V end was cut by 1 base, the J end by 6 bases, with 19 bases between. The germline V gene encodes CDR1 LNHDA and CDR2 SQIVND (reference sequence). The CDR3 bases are TGTGCCAGTAGTATAGCGGGCGCCCCATCGCCGTCCGAGCAGTACTTC. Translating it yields CASSIAGAPSPSEQYF. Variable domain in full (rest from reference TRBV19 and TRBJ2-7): DGGITQSPKYLFRKEGQNVTLSCEQNLNHDAMYWYRQDPGQGLRLIYYSQIVNDFQKGDIAEGYSVSREKKESFPLTVTSAQKNPTAFYLCASSIAGAPSPSEQYFGPGTRLTVT.

The CDR3 DNA is TGTGCCAGCAGTTTATACACAAAAGAGACCCAGTACTTC. Residues: CASSLYTKETQYF. The chain uses TRBV12-3 or TRBV12-4 and TRBJ2-5; no definite D call. The CDR3 totals 13 residues. V was shortened by 2 bases and J by 3 bases, with 7 bases between the two germline ends.

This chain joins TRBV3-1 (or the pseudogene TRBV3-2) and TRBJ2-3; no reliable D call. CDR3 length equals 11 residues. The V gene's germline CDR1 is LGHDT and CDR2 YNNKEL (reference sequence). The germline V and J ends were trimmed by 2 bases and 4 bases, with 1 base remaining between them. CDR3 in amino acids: CASSQSDTQYF. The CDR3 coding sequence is TGTGCCAGCAGCCAATCAGATACGCAGTATTTT.

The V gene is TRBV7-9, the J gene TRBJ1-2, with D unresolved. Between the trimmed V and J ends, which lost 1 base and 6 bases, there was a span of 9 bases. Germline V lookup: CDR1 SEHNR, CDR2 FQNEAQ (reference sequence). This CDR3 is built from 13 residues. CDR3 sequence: CASSLVRADGYTF. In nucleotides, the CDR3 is TGTGCCAGCAGCTTAGTTAGGGCAGATGGCTACACCTTC.

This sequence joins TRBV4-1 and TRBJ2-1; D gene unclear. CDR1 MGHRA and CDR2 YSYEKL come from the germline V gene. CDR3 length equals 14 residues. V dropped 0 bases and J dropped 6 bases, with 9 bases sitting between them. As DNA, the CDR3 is TGCGCCAGCAGCCAAGAGCTGGCCTTCAATGAGCAGTTCTTC. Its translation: CASSQELAFNEQFF.

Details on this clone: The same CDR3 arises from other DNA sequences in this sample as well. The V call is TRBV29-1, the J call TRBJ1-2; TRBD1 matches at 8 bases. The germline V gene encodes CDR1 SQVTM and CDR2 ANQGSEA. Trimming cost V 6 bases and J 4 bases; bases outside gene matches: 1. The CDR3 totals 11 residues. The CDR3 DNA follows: TGCAGCGTCACAGGGGGCTATGGCTACACCTTC. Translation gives CSVTGGYGYTF.

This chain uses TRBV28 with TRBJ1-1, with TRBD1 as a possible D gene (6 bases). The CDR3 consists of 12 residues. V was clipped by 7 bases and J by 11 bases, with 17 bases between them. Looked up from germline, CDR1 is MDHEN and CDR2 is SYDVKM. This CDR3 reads CASNLGGGPAFF. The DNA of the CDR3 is TGTGCCAGCAACCTCGGTGGGGGGCCGGCTTTCTTT.

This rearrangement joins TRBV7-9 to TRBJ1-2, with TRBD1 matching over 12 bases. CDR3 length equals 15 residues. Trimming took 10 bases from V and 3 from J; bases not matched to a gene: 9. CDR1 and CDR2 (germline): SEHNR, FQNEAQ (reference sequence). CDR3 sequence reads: CATRKGTGGDYGYTF. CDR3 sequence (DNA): TGTGCCACTCGAAAGGGGACAGGGGGCGACTATGGCTACACCTTC.

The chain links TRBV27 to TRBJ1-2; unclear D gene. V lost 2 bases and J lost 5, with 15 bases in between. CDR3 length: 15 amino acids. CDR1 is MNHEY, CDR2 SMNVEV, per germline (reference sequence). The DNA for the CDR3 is TGTGCCAGCAGTTTACAGCGGCCGGAATTATATGGCTACACCTTC. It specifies CASSLQRPELYGYTF.

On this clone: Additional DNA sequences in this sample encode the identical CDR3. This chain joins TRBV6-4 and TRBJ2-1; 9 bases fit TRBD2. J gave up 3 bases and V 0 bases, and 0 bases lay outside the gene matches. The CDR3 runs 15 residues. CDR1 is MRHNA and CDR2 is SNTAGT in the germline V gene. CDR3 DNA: TGTGCCAGCAGTGACTCTAGCGGGAGCTACAATGAGCAGTTCTTC. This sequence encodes CASSDSSGSYNEQFF.

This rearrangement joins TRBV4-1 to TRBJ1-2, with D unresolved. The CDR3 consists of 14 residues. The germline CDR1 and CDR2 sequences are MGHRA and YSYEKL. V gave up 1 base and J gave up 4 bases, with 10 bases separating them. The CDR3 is CASSQGREVYGYTF. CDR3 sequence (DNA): TGCGCCAGCAGCCAAGGAAGGGAGGTCTATGGCTACACCTTC.

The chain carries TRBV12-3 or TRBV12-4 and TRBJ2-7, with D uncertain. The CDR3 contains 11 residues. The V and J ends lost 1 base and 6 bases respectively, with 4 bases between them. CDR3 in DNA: TGTGCCAGCAGTTTAGGGGGCGAGCAGTACTTC. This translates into CASSLGGEQYF.

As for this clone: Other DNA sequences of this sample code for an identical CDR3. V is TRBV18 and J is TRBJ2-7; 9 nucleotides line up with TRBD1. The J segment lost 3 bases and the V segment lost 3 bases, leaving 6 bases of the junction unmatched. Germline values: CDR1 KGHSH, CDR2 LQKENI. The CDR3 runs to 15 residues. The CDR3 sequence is CASSPGQGGGYEQYF. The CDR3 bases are TGTGCCAGCTCACCGGGACAGGGCGGGGGCTACGAGCAGTACTTC.

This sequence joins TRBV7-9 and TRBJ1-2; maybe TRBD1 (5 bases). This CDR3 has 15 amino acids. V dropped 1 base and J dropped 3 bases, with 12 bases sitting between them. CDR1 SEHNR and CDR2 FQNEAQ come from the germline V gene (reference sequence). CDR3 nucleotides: TGTGCCAGCAGCTTAGATGGGGCCCGGTACTATGGCTACACCTTC. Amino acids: CASSLDGARYYGYTF. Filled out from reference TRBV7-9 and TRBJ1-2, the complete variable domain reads DTGVSQNPRHKITKRGQNVTFRCDPISEHNRLYWYRQTLGQGPEFLTYFQNEAQLEKSRLLSDRFSAERPKGSFSTLEIQRTEQGDSAMYLCASSLDGARYYGYTFGSGTRLTVV.

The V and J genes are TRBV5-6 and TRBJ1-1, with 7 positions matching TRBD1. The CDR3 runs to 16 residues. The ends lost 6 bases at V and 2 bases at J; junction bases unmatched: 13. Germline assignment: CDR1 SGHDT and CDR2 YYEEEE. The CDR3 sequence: CASTSPSGTANTEAFF. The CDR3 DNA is TGTGCCAGCACCTCGCCCTCCGGGACAGCCAACACTGAAGCTTTCTTT.

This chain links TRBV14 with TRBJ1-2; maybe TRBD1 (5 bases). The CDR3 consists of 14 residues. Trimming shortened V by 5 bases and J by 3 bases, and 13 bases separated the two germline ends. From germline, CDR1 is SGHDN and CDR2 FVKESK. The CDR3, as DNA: TGTGCCAGCAGCGTAAGGGACTCCCACTATGGCTACACCTTC. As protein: CASSVRDSHYGYTF.

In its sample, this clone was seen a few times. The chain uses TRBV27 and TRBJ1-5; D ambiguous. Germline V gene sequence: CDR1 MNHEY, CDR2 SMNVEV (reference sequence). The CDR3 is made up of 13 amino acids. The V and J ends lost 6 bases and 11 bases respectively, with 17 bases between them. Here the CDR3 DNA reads TGTGCCAGCAGCGCAGACTCTTCTCTATCCCAGCATTTT. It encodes CASSADSSLSQHF.

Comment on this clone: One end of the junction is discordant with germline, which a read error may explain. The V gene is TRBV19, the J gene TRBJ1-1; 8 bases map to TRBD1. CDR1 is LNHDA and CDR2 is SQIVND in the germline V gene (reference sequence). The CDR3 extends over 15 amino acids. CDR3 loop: CAGSIITGGPTEAFF. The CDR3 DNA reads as TGTGCCGGTAGTATAATAACAGGGGGACCCACTGAAGCTTTCTTT.

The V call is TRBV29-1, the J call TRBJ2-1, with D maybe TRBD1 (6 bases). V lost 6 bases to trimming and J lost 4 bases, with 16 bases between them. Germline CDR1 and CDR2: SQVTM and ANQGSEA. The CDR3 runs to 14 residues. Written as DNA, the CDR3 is TGCAGCGTCGGACAGAGGAGCGCTTACAATGAGCAGTTCTTC. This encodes CSVGQRSAYNEQFF.

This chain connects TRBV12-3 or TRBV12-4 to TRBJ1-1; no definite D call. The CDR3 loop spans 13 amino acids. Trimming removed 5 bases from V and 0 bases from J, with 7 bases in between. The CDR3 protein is CASSPQMNTEAFF. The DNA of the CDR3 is TGTGCCAGCAGTCCTCAAATGAACACTGAAGCTTTCTTT.

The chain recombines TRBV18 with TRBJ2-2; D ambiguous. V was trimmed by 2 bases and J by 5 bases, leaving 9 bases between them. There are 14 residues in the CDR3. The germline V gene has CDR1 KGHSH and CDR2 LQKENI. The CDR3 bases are TGTGCCAGCTCACCAAGTCCCCGGACCGGGGAGCTGTTTTTT. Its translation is CASSPSPRTGELFF.

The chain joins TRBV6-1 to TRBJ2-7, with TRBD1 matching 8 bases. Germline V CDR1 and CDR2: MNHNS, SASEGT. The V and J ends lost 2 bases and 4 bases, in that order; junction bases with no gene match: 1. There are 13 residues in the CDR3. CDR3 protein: CASSEYRGYEQYF. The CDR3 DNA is TGTGCCAGCAGTGAATACAGGGGGTACGAGCAGTACTTC.

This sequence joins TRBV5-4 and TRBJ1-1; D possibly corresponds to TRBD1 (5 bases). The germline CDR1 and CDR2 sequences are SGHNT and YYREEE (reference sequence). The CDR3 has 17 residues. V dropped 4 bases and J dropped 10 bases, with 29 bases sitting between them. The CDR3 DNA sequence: TGTGCCAGCAGCCCACTGGGGAGGGGTTTAGTTGATAGGGGAGCTTTCTTT. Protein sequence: CASSPLGRGLVDRGAFF.

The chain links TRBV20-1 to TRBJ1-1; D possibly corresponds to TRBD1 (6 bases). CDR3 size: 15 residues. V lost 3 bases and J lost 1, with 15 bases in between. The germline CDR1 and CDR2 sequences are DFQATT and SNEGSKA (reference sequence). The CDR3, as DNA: TGCAGTGCTAGTGGACGGCAGGGGCAGAACACTGAAGCTTTCTTT. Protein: CSASGRQGQNTEAFF.

This CDR3 is CASSEMGGGLAGPGEFF. The CDR3 DNA is TGTGCCAGCAGTGAAATGGGGGGAGGACTAGCGGGTCCTGGGGAGTTCTTC. V gene TRBV2 combines with J gene TRBJ2-1; TRBD2 matches at 11 bases. The length of the CDR3 is 17 residues. J gave up 14 bases and V 2 bases, and 17 bases lay outside the gene matches. Germline CDR1 SNHLY, CDR2 FYNNEI.

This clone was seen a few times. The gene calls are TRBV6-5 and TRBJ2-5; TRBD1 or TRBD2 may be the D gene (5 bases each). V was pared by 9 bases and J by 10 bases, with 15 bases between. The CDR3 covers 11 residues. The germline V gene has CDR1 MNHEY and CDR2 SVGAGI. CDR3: CASEGARGQYF. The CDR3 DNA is TGTGCCAGTGAGGGAGCAAGGGGCCAGTACTTC.

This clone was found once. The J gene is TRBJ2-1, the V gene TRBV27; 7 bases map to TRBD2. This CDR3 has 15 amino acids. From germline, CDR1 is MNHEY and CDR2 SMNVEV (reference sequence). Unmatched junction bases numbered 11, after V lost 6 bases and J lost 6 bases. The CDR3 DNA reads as TGTGCCAGCAGCCTGACTAGCCCTCACTTCAATGAGCAGTTCTTC. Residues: CASSLTSPHFNEQFF.

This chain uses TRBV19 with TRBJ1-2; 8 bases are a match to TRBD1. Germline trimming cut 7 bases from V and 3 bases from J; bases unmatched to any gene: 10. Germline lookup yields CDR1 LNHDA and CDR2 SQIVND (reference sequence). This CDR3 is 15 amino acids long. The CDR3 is CASTTPGGRDYGYTF. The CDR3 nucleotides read TGTGCCAGTACCACACCAGGGGGCCGAGACTATGGCTACACCTTC.

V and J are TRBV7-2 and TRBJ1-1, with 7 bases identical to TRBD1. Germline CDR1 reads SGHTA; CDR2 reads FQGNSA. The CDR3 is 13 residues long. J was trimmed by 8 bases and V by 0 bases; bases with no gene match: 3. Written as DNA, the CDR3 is TGTGCCAGCAGCTTAGCGGGACAGATCGAAGCTTTCTTT. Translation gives CASSLAGQIEAFF.